A selection of T cell receptor beta chains follows, all from one sample in a study of blood T cell repertoires in COVID-19. Produced via immunoSEQ multiplex PCR; TCRdb's table is partial and in-frame only. The sample includes around 78,000 clones, over 70% of them seen just once. The material sequenced was peripheral blood. These receptor sequences come from a human donor in a cohort sampled during active COVID-19. Each CDR3 is given with its conserved first and last residue. The order of the fields is CDR3 length, D gene, clone size, J gene, V gene, CDR3 DNA, CDR3 protein. A D gene is named only where the DNA matches it firmly. Clone size is given for some rows only: seen once, a few or many times, or a class if the clone is expanded.

length: 15
D: TRBD1
size: .
J: TRBJ1-1
V: TRBV5-1
DNA: TGCGCCAGCAGCATCGGGACAGCGGAGAACACTGAAGCTTTCTTT
CDR3: CASSIGTAENTEAFF

length: 16
D: TRBD1
size: many
J: TRBJ1-2
V: TRBV7-9
DNA: TGTGCCAGCAGCTTAGCGAGTGGACAGGGGGCATATGGCTACACCTTC
CDR3: CASSLASGQGAYGYTF

length: 13
D: .
size: .
J: TRBJ1-5
V: TRBV7-9
DNA: TGTGCCAGCAGCTTAGAAGGGGATCAGCCCCAGCATTTT
CDR3: CASSLEGDQPQHF

length: 15
D: TRBD1
size: .
J: TRBJ1-1
V: TRBV18
DNA: TGTGCCAGCTCACCACCAGACAGGGGACTCACTGAAGCTTTCTTT
CDR3: CASSPPDRGLTEAFF

length: 16
D: .
size: .
J: TRBJ2-7
V: TRBV6-1
DNA: TGTGCCAGCAGTGTCGGCCGGGGGGCCCTCTCCTACGAGCAGTACTTC
CDR3: CASSVGRGALSYEQYF

length: 14
D: .
size: .
J: TRBJ1-3
V: TRBV4-1
DNA: TGCGCCAGCAGCCAAGCTCAGGGGGGAAACACCATATATTTT
CDR3: CASSQAQGGNTIYF

length: 14
D: TRBD1
size: .
J: TRBJ1-2
V: TRBV2
DNA: TGTGCCAGCGACCGACAGGGGGGGGGATATGGCTACACCTTC
CDR3: CASDRQGGGYGYTF

length: 17
D: TRBD1
size: .
J: TRBJ2-7
V: TRBV27
DNA: TGTGCCAGCAGTCTTACCCCGGGACAGGGAAATCCCTACGAGCAGTACTTC
CDR3: CASSLTPGQGNPYEQYF

length: 16
D: TRBD2
size: .
J: TRBJ2-5
V: TRBV7-8
DNA: TGTGCCAGCAGCTTAATTCAGCGGGGGGGCGTGGAGACCCAGTACTTC
CDR3: CASSLIQRGGVETQYF

length: 15
D: TRBD2
size: .
J: TRBJ2-7
V: TRBV6-6
DNA: TGTGCCAGCAGCCCTCGACTAGCGGAGGGCTACGAGCAGTACTTC
CDR3: CASSPRLAEGYEQYF

length: 14
D: TRBD1
size: .
J: TRBJ2-6
V: TRBV5-1
DNA: TGCGCCAGCAGTCAGGGGGCCGGGGCCAACGTCCTGACTTTC
CDR3: CASSQGAGANVLTF

length: 15
D: .
size: once
J: TRBJ2-3
V: TRBV7-2
DNA: TGTGCCAGCAGCTTTGTCCCCTTAGGCACAGATACGCAGTATTTT
CDR3: CASSFVPLGTDTQYF

length: 14
D: .
size: .
J: TRBJ2-5
V: TRBV2
DNA: TGTGCCAGCAGCTCCGGGACTCCCAAAGAGACCCAGTACTTC
CDR3: CASSSGTPKETQYF

length: 17
D: TRBD1
size: .
J: TRBJ1-6
V: TRBV4-1
DNA: TGCGCCAGCAGCCAAGTCCCAGGGACAGGCCGGAGTTCACCCCTCCACTTT
CDR3: CASSQVPGTGRSSPLHF

length: 14
D: .
size: few
J: TRBJ2-5
V: TRBV7-9
DNA: TGTGCCAGCAGAGCGGGGACATACCAAGAGACCCAGTACTTC
CDR3: CASRAGTYQETQYF

length: 15
D: .
size: .
J: TRBJ2-7
V: TRBV4-1
DNA: TGCGCCAGCAGCCAGGGAGGCGGGCAGCTCTACGAGCAGTACTTC
CDR3: CASSQGGGQLYEQYF

length: 20
D: TRBD2
size: .
J: TRBJ2-3
V: TRBV5-3
DNA: TGTGCCAGAAGCTTGGGTGACAGCGGGGGAGACACCTTCGGCACAGATACGCAGTATTTT
CDR3: CARSLGDSGGDTFGTDTQYF

length: 13
D: .
size: .
J: TRBJ2-7
V: TRBV7-2
DNA: TGTGCCAGCAGAAGGGGGGGGGCCTACGAGCAGTACTTC
CDR3: CASRRGGAYEQYF

length: 14
D: TRBD2
size: .
J: TRBJ2-7
V: TRBV6-6
DNA: TGTGCCAGCAGTTACCGCGGGGGCTCCTACGAGCAGTACTTC
CDR3: CASSYRGGSYEQYF